What follows is one T cell receptor beta chain and its context. The target of this receptor is not known. Qualities for individual bases were not recorded, and no much larger clone is one base off. The data belong to a study of shared clonotypes between healthy human individuals (dated by TCRdb to 2020 to 2022). With regard to the full study: The cohort included three men and a couple of women between 18 and 49 years of age. Blood TCR repertoires of a handful of healthy adults were deeply sequenced to estimate repertoire size and the extent of clonotype sharing between individuals. For each donor, CD4 naive and CD4 memory were each given three plates, CD8 naive was given two plates, and CD8 memory was given one plate. To increase sequencing depth and limit assay-specific biases, different laboratories used diverse techniques to prepare libraries and sequence TCR repertoires. Per donor, leukapheresis produced somewhere between about 0.8 and 9 billion PBMCs.

V is clipped by 5 bases and J by 0 bases, and the sequence between their germline boundaries is 13 bases long. From cysteine to phenylalanine, the CDR3 is 15 amino acids long. Only the CDR3 region is kept as DNA, spanning 45 bases read in frame from base 1. Based on the germline V gene, the CDR1 and CDR2 sequences are MDHEN and SYDVKM. The donors were healthy, HIV-negative adults who had no recently reported acute infections or vaccinations. Only Caucasian adults living in Nashville, Tennessee, USA were represented among the donors. CD4+ T cells were enriched by magnetic negative selection; naive cells were then positively selected on CD45RA, and the negative fraction formed the memory subset. Blood was obtained by leukapheresis, after which PBMCs were separated by Ficoll-Histopaque density gradient centrifugation and cryopreserved in liquid nitrogen vapor phase. Analytical flow cytometry was used to check the purity and quantity of every magnetically sorted T cell population. From each sorted fraction, genomic DNA was isolated and quantified by UV absorbance on a Nanodrop 2000c.

General findings and caveats noted by the study authors: The genetic and exposure-history diversity represented was limited by the small number of donors. Based on pairwise subsampling, the degree of clonotype sharing among donors was expected to be affected by sequencing depth. About 4.5% of naive CD4, more than 3% of naive CD8, about 2.4% of memory CD4, and over 0.35% of memory CD8 clonotypes were shared across four donors. Sampling was restricted to blood, and TCR repertoires in tissues likely differ from the TCR repertoires found in blood. Higher generation probabilities were observed for clonotypes shared by all four sorted-subset donors than for non-shared clonotypes. Incomplete sequencing was indicated by rarefaction of sorted-subset datasets, despite the large sequencing depth. Naive subsets generally had larger estimated clonotype richness than memory subsets.

TCR CDR3 regions were amplified from genomic DNA by multiplex PCR using the deep immunoSEQ assay. Extracted genomic DNA from each cell subset was distributed evenly across all wells of several immunoSEQ 96-well plates, and each plate was treated as a replicate. Each replicate PCR for sorted subsets received 200 ng genomic DNA, equal to roughly 30,000 T cell genomes. Purified libraries were quantified with a Qubit 3.0 fluorometer, sized on a Bioanalyzer 2100, and re-quantified with the KAPA Library Quantification kit. Every immunoSEQ 96-well plate was sequenced on a separate single-read 150-cycle Illumina NextSeq 550 flow cell. As for how the authors treated the data: Because only junctional sequences without quality scores were contained in the immunoSEQ output, filtering matching that applied to full-length reads could not be performed. To assign V/J genes and CDR3, sequences were annotated against IMGT germline references using PyIR, a Python wrapper for IgBLAST v1.9. Reads were filtered out if the reads had weak V/J assignments (E-value above 1e-6), no CDR3, stop codons, out-of-frame junctions, or ambiguous translated residues. V3J clonotypes were defined by identical inferred V gene, J gene, and CDR3 amino acid sequence. The percentage overlap between two repertoires was calculated by dividing the number of shared unique clonotypes by the size of the smaller repertoire. RTK rarefaction, the Chao1 estimator, and Recon v2.1 estimates of unobserved clonotypes were used to assess repertoire richness. For all TCRbeta clonotypes obtained by the gDNA method from a handful of donors, generation probabilities were computed with OLGA. TCRdb limited this immuneACCESS table to in-frame rearrangements with V and J called. A share of clones is missing; checked studies link under half to unresolved V genes, and the rest is unexplained. V and J calls and clone size are those listed in that table; D and trimming were worked out from the DNA. Within this sample are 2.3 million or so clones, with just over 90% of them counted one time only. About 0.39% of the sample rests with the top ten.

The sample taken for sequencing was naive CD4+ T cells from PBMCs. The intended sense of this specimen's cell subset or site label: CD45RA+ positively selected. The chain is encoded by TRBV28 joined to TRBJ1-1; there is no confident call for the D gene. The source is a man younger than 30 in good health. Some clones in this sample may be carry-over from other donors' samples. The CDR3 reads as follows: CASSRPNTMNTEAFF. In nucleotide form, the sequence is TGTGCCAGCAGTCGCCCGAACACTATGAACACTGAAGCTTTCTTT.